These 11 T cell receptor beta chains were sequenced from one sample in a study of OX40 agonist ivuxolimab in advanced cancers. Clones were read by immunoSEQ multiplex PCR, and TCRdb kept only the in-frame ones, dropping some. This table has 20,000 or so clones, roughly 78% appearing once. Sequencing used CD4+ or CD8+ T cells sorted from blood, obtained in a trial of the OX40 agonist ivuxolimab. Receptors originate from an adult with an advanced solid tumor such as melanoma, head and neck, liver or kidney cancer.

This chain links TRBV7-9 with TRBJ1-1; 9 bases are shared with TRBD1. V dropped 1 base and J dropped 5; count of bases not matched to a gene: 8. Germline V gene data show CDR1 as SEHNR and CDR2 as FQNEAQ (reference sequence). CDR3 length: 16 residues. CDR3 DNA: TGTGCCAGCAGCTTAGTTCGGGGACAGGGAAAGACTGAAGCTTTCTTT. Amino acids: CASSLVRGQGKTEAFF.

The V gene is TRBV4-1, the J gene TRBJ2-3; 10 bases map to TRBD2. V was pared by 4 bases and J by 4 bases, with 5 bases of the junction left unmatched. The germline V gene encodes CDR1 MGHRA and CDR2 YSYEKL. The CDR3 totals 15 residues. As DNA, the CDR3 is TGCGCCAGCAGCCTCTGGACTAGCGGTGCAGATACGCAGTATTTT. Translation: CASSLWTSGADTQYF.

This rearrangement joins TRBV4-2 to TRBJ2-7; D is possibly TRBD1 (5 bases). The CDR3 sequence is 14 residues long. V lost 4 bases, J lost 3 bases, and 13 bases lay in between. Looked up from germline, CDR1 is LGHNA and CDR2 is YNFKEQ. CDR3 in DNA: TGTGCCAGCAGCCCCCTGGAAGGGGTCTACGAGCAGTACTTC. This gives the protein CASSPLEGVYEQYF.

This rearrangement joins TRBV7-3 to TRBJ2-1, with 8 positions matching TRBD2. V dropped 3 bases and J dropped 7; count of bases not matched to a gene: 5. CDR1 is SGHTA and CDR2 is FQGTGA in the germline V gene. CDR3 length: 14 residues. The CDR3 loop reads CASSLPGLGNEQFF. CDR3 sequence (DNA): TGTGCCAGCAGCTTGCCGGGACTAGGTAATGAGCAGTTCTTC.

The chain links TRBV28 to TRBJ2-2; possibly TRBD2 for D (7 bases). This CDR3 is built from 15 residues. The V and J ends lost 2 bases and 5 bases respectively, with 12 bases between them. Germline V gives CDR1 MDHEN, CDR2 SYDVKM. CDR3 nucleotides: TGTGCCAGCAGTTTACGGGGGGCGCGGACCGGGGAGCTGTTTTTT. This translates into CASSLRGARTGELFF. Using reference TRBV28 and TRBJ2-2 for the parts outside the CDR3, the full variable domain is DVKVTQSSRYLVKRTGEKVFLECVQDMDHENMFWYRQDPGLGLRLIYFSYDVKMKEKGDIPEGYSVSREKKERFSLILESASTNQTSMYLCASSLRGARTGELFFGEGSRLTVL.

The chain employs TRBV4-3 and TRBJ2-3; possibly TRBD1 for D (5 bases). Trimming removed 0 bases from V and 1 base from J, with 14 bases in between. From germline, CDR1 is LGHNA and CDR2 YSLEER. The CDR3 sequence is 17 residues long. CDR3 bases: TGCGCCAGCAGCCAAGAGGTGGGGCCCGCTCGCACAGATACGCAGTATTTT. Its translation is CASSQEVGPARTDTQYF.

The chain's CDR3 is CASSVGTGPATQLFF. CDR3 sequence (DNA): TGTGCCAGCAGTGTCGGTACAGGCCCCGCTACCCAACTGTTTTTT. The chain recombines TRBV6-6 with TRBJ1-4, with D perhaps matching TRBD1 (5 bases). Germline loops: CDR1 MNHNY, CDR2 SVGAGI (reference sequence). V was clipped by 5 bases and J by 12 bases, with 22 bases between them. The length of the CDR3 is 15 residues.

The V and J genes are TRBV9 and TRBJ2-5; TRBD1 matches at 7 bases. Germline V CDR1 and CDR2: SGDLS, YYNGEE. The CDR3 extends over 16 amino acids. With V trimmed by 0 bases and J by 5 bases, 10 bases remained unmatched. CDR3 amino acids: CASSVGGGGLWETQYF. Written as DNA, the CDR3 is TGTGCCAGCAGCGTAGGAGGGGGCGGTCTCTGGGAGACCCAGTACTTC.

In its sample, this clone was seen once. The chain couples TRBV9 to TRBJ2-7; possible D gene TRBD2, 6 bases. There are 15 residues in the CDR3. Trimming took off 3 bases at V and 2 bases at J, with 15 bases between the two ends. Germline CDR1 SGDLS, CDR2 YYNGEE. In DNA form, the CDR3 reads TGTGCCAGCAGCGCCTCCCCCGGACTAACCTACGAGCAGTACTTC. This codes for CASSASPGLTYEQYF.

The rearrangement uses TRBV5-6 and TRBJ2-1; D is ambiguous. The CDR3 has 15 residues. V lost 3 bases to trimming and J lost 2 bases, with 12 bases between them. Per germline, CDR1 SGHDT and CDR2 YYEEEE. CDR3 nucleotide sequence: TGTGCCAGCAGCTCGCTAGGAGAGACCTACAATGAGCAGTTCTTC. It translates to CASSSLGETYNEQFF.

This clone appeared a single time. The J gene is TRBJ2-1, the V gene TRBV4-1; 15 positions match TRBD2. V lost 4 bases and J lost 8; bases outside the gene matches: 9. The CDR3 covers 17 residues. Per germline, CDR1 MGHRA and CDR2 YSYEKL. The CDR3 spells CASSPWTSGRAGDEQFF. Written as DNA, the CDR3 is TGCGCCAGCAGCCCCTGGACTAGCGGGAGGGCCGGCGATGAGCAGTTCTTC.